This T cell receptor beta chain was recorded in a study of T cells in Graves' hyperthyroidism and ophthalmopathy. Researchers amplified the TCR beta CDR3 regions from RNA transcripts. TCR CDR3 underwent first-round RT-PCR with the HTBI primer set. TCRdb re-analysed the multiplex PCR reads in MiXCR, keeping a single row per CDR3 protein. The sample has about 600,000 distinct CDR3 sequences, roughly 15% seen once. Only a few counts were recorded for this clonotype. The CDR3 consists of 14 residues. Germline V gene lookup returns CDR1 SNHLY and CDR2 FYNNEI. J lost 8 bases, V lost 6 bases, and 9 bases had no gene match.

The sample taken for sequencing was blood. The receptor was isolated from a woman aged 40 to 50 with Graves' ophthalmopathy. The genes are TRBV2 and TRBJ2-1, with 8 bases identical to TRBD2. CDR3 DNA: TGTGCCAGCAGGGGCGGGGGGCGCTTCTATGAGCAGTTCTTC. It yields the protein CASRGGGRFYEQFF.